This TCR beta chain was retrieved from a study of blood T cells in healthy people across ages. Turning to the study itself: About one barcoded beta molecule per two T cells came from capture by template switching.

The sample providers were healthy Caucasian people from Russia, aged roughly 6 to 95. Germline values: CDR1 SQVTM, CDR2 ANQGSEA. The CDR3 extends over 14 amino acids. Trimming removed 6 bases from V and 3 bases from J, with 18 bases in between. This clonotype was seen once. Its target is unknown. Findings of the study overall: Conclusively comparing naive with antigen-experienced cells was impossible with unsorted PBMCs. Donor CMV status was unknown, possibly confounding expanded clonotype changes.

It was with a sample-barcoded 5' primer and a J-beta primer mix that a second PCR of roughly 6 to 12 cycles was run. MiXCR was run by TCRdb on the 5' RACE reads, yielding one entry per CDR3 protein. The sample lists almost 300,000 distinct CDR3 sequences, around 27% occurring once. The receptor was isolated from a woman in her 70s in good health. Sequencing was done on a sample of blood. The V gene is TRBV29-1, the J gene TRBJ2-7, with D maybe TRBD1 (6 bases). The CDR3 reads CSVTQGIKDYEQYF. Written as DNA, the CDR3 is TGCAGCGTAACTCAGGGGATTAAGGACTACGAGCAGTACTTC.